One sample yielded the 29 T cell receptor beta chains listed below, sequenced in a study of blood T cell repertoires in COVID-19. Data came from immunoSEQ multiplex PCR; TCRdb stores just in-frame clones and leaves some out. The sample holds 65,000 to 70,000 clones, about 81% seen once. Input material: peripheral blood. The source is a human donor in a cohort sampled during active COVID-19.

The rearrangement joins TRBV11-2 to TRBJ2-2; possible D gene TRBD2, 6 bases. Germline CDR1 SGHAT, CDR2 FQNNGV. V lost 4 bases, J lost 1 base, and 7 bases lay in between. The CDR3 is 14 residues long. CDR3 protein: CASSWDWNTGELFF. DNA of the CDR3: TGTGCCAGCAGCTGGGACTGGAACACCGGGGAGCTGTTTTTT.

This chain links TRBV28 with TRBJ2-7; 7 bases match TRBD1. This CDR3 has 13 amino acids. Trimming removed 8 bases from V and 0 bases from J; junction bases left unmatched: 4. Germline CDR1 reads MDHEN; CDR2 reads SYDVKM. CDR3 in amino acids: CASERGLSYEQYF. The CDR3 coding sequence is TGTGCCAGCGAAAGGGGGCTCTCCTACGAGCAGTACTTC.

The chain uses TRBV2 and TRBJ1-1, with 12 bases aligning to TRBD1. Germline trimming cut 8 bases from V and 0 bases from J; bases unmatched to any gene: 28. The germline V gene encodes CDR1 SNHLY and CDR2 FYNNEI. The CDR3 loop spans 23 amino acids. DNA for the CDR3: TGTGCCAGCGCTAGTGGGACAGGGGGCTTCTGGGGTTCGAGAGGACTAATGAACACTGAAGCTTTCTTT. It specifies CASASGTGGFWGSRGLMNTEAFF.

This chain joins TRBV11-2 and TRBJ1-1; a possible D gene is TRBD1 (6 bases). The V end was cut by 3 bases, the J end by 3 bases, with 14 bases between. The CDR3 is 15 residues long. Germline-derived CDR1 and CDR2 are SGHAT and FQNNGV. As DNA, the CDR3 is TGTGCCAGCAGCTTTGGGGGGGCGGGTGACACTGAAGCTTTCTTT. Amino acids: CASSFGGAGDTEAFF.

The rearrangement joins TRBV27 to TRBJ2-3; TRBD1 might be the D (7 bases). Germline V gene data show CDR1 as MNHEY and CDR2 as SMNVEV (reference sequence). This CDR3 region has 16 residues. The V end lost 2 bases, the J end lost 2 bases, and 14 bases lay between the germline ends. This chain's CDR3 is CASSLLVRGATDTQYF. The CDR3 DNA is TGTGCCAGCAGTTTACTGGTCAGGGGGGCCACAGATACGCAGTATTTT.

This clone appeared a few times. This sequence joins TRBV10-1 and TRBJ2-7; TRBD2 is a possible D gene (6 bases). The germline V gene encodes CDR1 WNHNN and CDR2 SYGVQD (reference sequence). The length of the CDR3 is 11 residues. Trimming cost V 7 bases and J 4 bases, with 8 bases left between them. CDR3: CASNGGYEQYF. CDR3 DNA: TGCGCCAGCAACGGAGGGTACGAGCAGTACTTC.

This clone has just a few counts. The V call is TRBV7-6, the J call TRBJ2-7, with TRBD2 matching over 9 bases. J gave up 3 bases and V 6 bases, and 3 bases lay outside the gene matches. CDR1 SGHVS and CDR2 FNYEAQ come from the germline V gene. The CDR3 totals 13 residues. The CDR3 here is CASSKTSGYEQYF. In DNA, the CDR3 is TGTGCCAGCAGTAAGACTAGCGGCTACGAGCAGTACTTC.

This clone was detected once. J is TRBJ2-7 and V is TRBV5-3; D is perhaps TRBD1 (6 bases). TRBV5-3 qualifies as an ORF whose function is uncertain. Trimming stripped 4 bases from V and 11 bases from J, with 13 bases between. CDR3 length equals 11 residues. The CDR3 DNA follows: TGTGCCAGAAGCCATCCAAACAGGGAGTACTTC. This gives the protein CARSHPNREYF.

The V and J genes are TRBV7-6 and TRBJ2-1; unclear D gene. Germline V gives CDR1 SGHVS, CDR2 FNYEAQ. Trimming pared 2 bases from V and 3 bases from J, leaving 5 bases between. The CDR3 extends over 13 amino acids. The CDR3 loop is CASSLQDYNEQFF. The CDR3 nucleotides read TGTGCCAGCAGCTTACAGGACTACAATGAGCAGTTCTTC.

The rearrangement joins TRBV19 to TRBJ1-5; 10 bases map to TRBD1. The germline gives CDR1 LNHDA, CDR2 SQIVND (reference sequence). The J segment lost 0 bases and the V segment lost 8 bases, leaving 7 bases of the junction unmatched. This CDR3 has 16 amino acids. CDR3 bases: TGTGCCAGTCTCCCTCGACAGGGGGCTAGCAATCAGCCCCAGCATTTT. Translated, it gives CASLPRQGASNQPQHF.

V usage is TRBV6-6 and J usage is TRBJ2-2, with TRBD1 matching 9 bases. Germline V gene lookup returns CDR1 MNHNY and CDR2 SVGAGI (reference sequence). The CDR3 contains 17 residues. With V trimmed by 5 bases and J by 3 bases, 10 bases remained unmatched. CDR3 sequence: CASSRTGTGRDTGELFF. DNA for the CDR3: TGTGCCAGCAGTCGGACCGGGACAGGGAGGGACACCGGGGAGCTGTTTTTT.

This clone was detected once. The chain couples TRBV2 to TRBJ1-6; the match to TRBD1 covers 9 bases. Looked up from germline, CDR1 is SNHLY and CDR2 is FYNNEI. With 8 bases clipped from V and 10 bases from J, the junction kept 6 bases outside the gene matches. CDR3 length: 13 residues. As DNA, the CDR3 is TGTGCCAGCGGGGGGACAGGGCGGTCACCCCTCCACTTT. Translated, it gives CASGGTGRSPLHF.

This sequence joins TRBV7-2 and TRBJ2-7; 12 nucleotides agree with TRBD1. Trimming cost V 5 bases and J 3 bases; bases outside gene matches: 17. This CDR3 region has 19 residues. The V gene's germline CDR1 is SGHTA and CDR2 FQGNSA. The CDR3 here is CASSLGTGGARGVIYEQYF. CDR3 nucleotide sequence: TGTGCCAGCAGCCTCGGGACAGGGGGCGCCAGGGGGGTAATCTACGAGCAGTACTTC.

The chain has TRBV11-2 and TRBJ1-2; D remains ambiguous. Germline assignment: CDR1 SGHAT and CDR2 FQNNGV. The CDR3 extends over 15 amino acids. Trimming left V 4 bases short and J 3 bases short, with 15 bases between. This chain's CDR3 is CASSSVWGGDYGYTF. CDR3 DNA sequence: TGTGCCAGCAGCTCTGTATGGGGAGGAGACTATGGCTACACCTTC.

The rearrangement links TRBV4-1 to TRBJ2-3; D might be TRBD2 (5 bases). V was shortened by 0 bases and J by 2 bases, with 15 bases between the two germline ends. Germline V gene lookup returns CDR1 MGHRA and CDR2 YSYEKL. The length of the CDR3 is 17 residues. CDR3 amino acids: CASSQDRGVGSTDTQYF. The CDR3 DNA reads TGCGCCAGCAGCCAAGACCGGGGTGTCGGGTCCACAGATACGCAGTATTTT.

V is TRBV3-1 (or the pseudogene TRBV3-2) and J is TRBJ2-5; the D is unclear. CDR1 is LGHDT, CDR2 YNNKEL, per germline (reference sequence). Trimming took off 0 bases at V and 4 bases at J, with 6 bases between the two ends. The CDR3 is 13 amino acids. CDR3 DNA sequence: TGTGCCAGCAGCCAAGAGACGGGAGAGACCCAGTACTTC. It is translated as CASSQETGETQYF.

This rearrangement joins TRBV28 to TRBJ1-6; D possibly corresponds to TRBD1 (6 bases). Trimming pared 6 bases from V and 7 bases from J, leaving 13 bases between. Germline-derived CDR1 and CDR2 are MDHEN and SYDVKM. The length of the CDR3 is 14 residues. In DNA form, the CDR3 reads TGTGCCAGCAGCGCAGGGGTGCGAAATTCACCCCTCCACTTT. This translates into CASSAGVRNSPLHF.

The V and J genes are TRBV7-2 and TRBJ2-5; D may be TRBD2 (5 bases). Germline CDR1 reads SGHTA; CDR2 reads FQGNSA. The CDR3 totals 11 residues. V lost 6 bases and J lost 5, with 7 bases in between. Here the CDR3 reads CASSSGETQYF. CDR3 coding DNA: TGTGCCAGCAGTTCGGGGGAGACCCAGTACTTC.

The rearrangement uses TRBV5-5 and TRBJ2-3; D is perhaps TRBD2 (5 bases). The germline V gene encodes CDR1 SGHKS and CDR2 YYEKEE (reference sequence). This CDR3 contains 16 residues. Deletions cut 0 bases from V and 0 bases from J, with 11 bases between. In nucleotides, the CDR3 is TGTGCCAGCAGCTTGGGATCGGGCGGGAGCACAGATACGCAGTATTTT. It specifies CASSLGSGGSTDTQYF.

This chain uses TRBV11-2 with TRBJ1-2, with 8 bases aligning to TRBD1. Trimming at V came to 5 bases and at J to 8 bases, leaving 4 bases not matched to a gene. The CDR3 length is 12 residues. The germline CDR1 and CDR2 sequences are SGHAT and FQNNGV. CDR3 nucleotides: TGTGCCAGCAGCGACAGGGGAAGCGGCTACACCTTC. Encoded protein: CASSDRGSGYTF.

This chain joins TRBV19 and TRBJ1-1, with D hard to call. The CDR3 is 14 residues long. The V gene lost 4 bases and the J gene lost 3 bases, with 12 bases spanning the gap. CDR1 is LNHDA, CDR2 SQIVND, per germline (reference sequence). CDR3 loop: CASSRRVRDTEAFF. CDR3 in DNA: TGTGCCAGTAGTAGGAGGGTCCGGGACACTGAAGCTTTCTTT.

V usage is TRBV4-2 and J usage is TRBJ2-5; no definite D call. CDR1 is LGHNA and CDR2 is YNFKEQ in the germline V gene. Trimming took off 0 bases at V and 3 bases at J, with 8 bases between the two ends. CDR3 size: 14 residues. CDR3 DNA: TGTGCCAGCAGCCAAGAGTTACGGGAAGAGACCCAGTACTTC. Translation gives CASSQELREETQYF.

This chain joins TRBV4-3 and TRBJ1-1; TRBD1 matches at 9 bases. The CDR3 runs to 15 residues. V trimming: 2 bases; J trimming: 5 bases; junction bases outside the gene matches: 6. Germline V gives CDR1 LGHNA, CDR2 YSLEER. This CDR3 is CASSQLGTGRTEAFF. The CDR3 region has the DNA TGCGCCAGCAGCCAACTCGGGACAGGGCGAACTGAAGCTTTCTTT.

The chain couples TRBV28 to TRBJ1-1, with TRBD1 matching over 8 bases. This CDR3 contains 15 residues. The germline V gene encodes CDR1 MDHEN and CDR2 SYDVKM. With V trimmed by 3 bases and J by 1 base, 4 bases remained unmatched. The CDR3 nucleotides read TGTGCCAGCAGTTTTTGGACAGGGTCGAACACTGAAGCTTTCTTT. This translates into CASSFWTGSNTEAFF.

The rearrangement uses TRBV30 and TRBJ2-7, with D perhaps TRBD2 (6 bases). Deletions cut 7 bases from V and 2 bases from J, with 12 bases between. The CDR3 spans 12 residues. CDR1 GTSNPN and CDR2 SVGIG come from the germline V gene (reference sequence). Here the CDR3 DNA reads TGTGCCTTCCGACCGGGGGCCTACGAGCAGTACTTC. Translating it yields CAFRPGAYEQYF.

The rearrangement uses TRBV5-4 and TRBJ2-7; 8 nucleotides agree with TRBD2. The CDR3 spans 16 residues. Germline V gene lookup returns CDR1 SGHNT and CDR2 YYREEE (reference sequence). With V trimmed by 0 bases and J by 2 bases, 7 bases remained unmatched. This chain's CDR3 is CASSLEVAGGPYEQYF. The CDR3 DNA follows: TGTGCCAGCAGCTTGGAAGTGGCGGGAGGACCCTACGAGCAGTACTTC.

This clone was observed a few times. J is TRBJ2-6 and V is TRBV5-6; a weak D match, TRBD1 (5 bases). The CDR3 length is 15 residues. Germline CDR1 SGHDT, CDR2 YYEEEE. V gave up 7 bases and J gave up 4 bases, with 15 bases separating them. CDR3 in amino acids: CASRSYRTGANVLTF. Written as DNA, the CDR3 is TGTGCCAGCCGAAGCTACAGGACCGGGGCCAACGTCCTGACTTTC. Together with reference TRBV5-6 and TRBJ2-6, the CDR3 gives the full variable domain: DAGVTQSPTHLIKTRGQQVTLRCSPKSGHDTVSWYQQALGQGPQFIFQYYEEEERQRGNFPDRFSGHQFPNYSSELNVNALLLGDSALYLCASRSYRTGANVLTFGAGSRLTVL.

The chain employs TRBV9 and TRBJ2-3; 10 bases are shared with TRBD2. The CDR3 has 17 amino acids. Germline values: CDR1 SGDLS, CDR2 YYNGEE. The trim removed 1 base at V and 1 base at J, leaving 6 bases unmatched. As DNA, the CDR3 is TGTGCCAGCAGCGTAAATCTCGGACTAGCGGGCACAGATACGCAGTATTTT. Translating gives CASSVNLGLAGTDTQYF.

V and J are TRBV28 and TRBJ2-6; tentative D call: TRBD1 (5 bases). CDR1 and CDR2 (germline): MDHEN, SYDVKM. V was pared by 5 bases and J by 2 bases, with 10 bases between. The CDR3 has 15 amino acids. In nucleotides, the CDR3 is TGTGCCAGCAGTAAACCAGGGACTGGGGCCAACGTCCTGACTTTC. It specifies CASSKPGTGANVLTF.